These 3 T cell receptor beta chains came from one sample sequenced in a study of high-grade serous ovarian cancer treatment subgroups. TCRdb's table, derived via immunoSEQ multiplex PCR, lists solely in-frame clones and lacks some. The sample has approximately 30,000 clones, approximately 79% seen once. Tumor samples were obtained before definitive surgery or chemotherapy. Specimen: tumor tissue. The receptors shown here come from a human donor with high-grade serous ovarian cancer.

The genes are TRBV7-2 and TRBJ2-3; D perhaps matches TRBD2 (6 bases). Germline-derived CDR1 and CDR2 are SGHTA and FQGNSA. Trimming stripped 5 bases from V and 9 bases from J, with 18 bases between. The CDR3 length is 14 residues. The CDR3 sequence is CASSRGTSARTQYF. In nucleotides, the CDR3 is TGTGCCAGCAGCCGGGGGACTTCAGCTAGGACGCAGTATTTT. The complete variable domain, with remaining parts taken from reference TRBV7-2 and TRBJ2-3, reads GAGVSQSPSNKVTEKGKDVELRCDPISGHTALYWYRQSLGQGLEFLIYFQGNSAPDKSGLPSDRFSAERTGGSVSTLTIQRTQQEDSAVYLCASSRGTSARTQYFGPGTRLTVL.

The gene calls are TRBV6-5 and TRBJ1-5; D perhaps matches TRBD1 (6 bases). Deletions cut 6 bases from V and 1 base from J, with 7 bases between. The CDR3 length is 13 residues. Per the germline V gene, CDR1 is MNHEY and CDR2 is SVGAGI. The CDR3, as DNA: TGTGCCAGCAGCGACAGGAGCAATCAGCCCCAGCATTTT. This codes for CASSDRSNQPQHF.

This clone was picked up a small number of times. The CDR3 region has the DNA TGTGCCAGCGCCATAAGGGGTTCCCTAGGGTATGGCTACACCTTC. Its protein is CASAIRGSLGYGYTF. The J gene is TRBJ1-2, the V gene TRBV21-1; the table assigns TRBD1, which was not confirmed against the DNA. TRBV21-1 is a pseudogene locus. The length of the CDR3 is 15 residues.